This TCR beta chain was obtained from a study of beta chain features in type 1 diabetes. On the study more broadly: Patients shared similar age, gender and cell yields with healthy donors. General study findings and limits: Junctions at VDJ sites from type 1 diabetes patients had fewer insertions and more deletions. People with Type 1 diabetes carried modestly yet significantly shorter TCRB CDR3s in all four CD4+ subsets.

With respect to this clone: The target antigen is unknown.

V shed 8 bases and J shed 1 base, with 9 bases lying between them. The CDR3 has 11 amino acids. The germline V gene has CDR1 DFQATT and CDR2 SNEGSKA (reference sequence). Expressed TCRB transcripts got sequenced, as all isolated RNA was reverse transcribed. Sequencing was performed with immunoSEQ multiplex PCR; in TCRdb, only in-frame clones are kept and a portion is missing. The sample comprises a few hundred thousand clones, 10% to 15% of which are singletons, and approximately 0.01% rests with the top ten. The sequence was obtained from a woman aged 18-35 years with type 1 diabetes. Input material: naive CD4+ T cells from blood. The rearrangement links TRBV20-1 to TRBJ2-7; D unclear. CDR3 in amino acids: CSLATSYEQYF. The CDR3 DNA sequence: TGCAGTCTCGCTACTTCCTACGAGCAGTACTTC.